This T cell receptor (beta chain) came from a study of radiation and T cells in renal cell carcinoma. Data came from immunoSEQ multiplex PCR; TCRdb stores just in-frame clones and leaves some out. Of fewer than 200,000 clones detected, around 89% appear once; the ten largest clones hold roughly 10%. The germline gives CDR1 MNHNY, CDR2 SVGAGI (reference sequence). The CDR3 runs to 13 residues. V was pared by 9 bases and J by 1 base, with 12 bases between. The time point is: blood 4 weeks post-SBRT, at nephrectomy. This sample's treatment: 15 Gy SBRT to primary tumor, nephrectomy 4 weeks later. Nephrectomy followed 15 Gy stereotactic body radiation by 4 weeks. Clear cell pathology was present in this patient's renal cell carcinoma.

This TCR came from a woman aged 45 to 65 with renal cell carcinoma. The material was blood, obtained from a patient whose treatment included radiotherapy and nephrectomy. The rearrangement uses TRBV6-6 and TRBJ1-1; the D gene is possibly TRBD1 (6 bases). The CDR3 DNA reads as TGTGCCAGTTCGGGACACCCGAACACTGAAGCTTTCTTT. It codes for CASSGHPNTEAFF.